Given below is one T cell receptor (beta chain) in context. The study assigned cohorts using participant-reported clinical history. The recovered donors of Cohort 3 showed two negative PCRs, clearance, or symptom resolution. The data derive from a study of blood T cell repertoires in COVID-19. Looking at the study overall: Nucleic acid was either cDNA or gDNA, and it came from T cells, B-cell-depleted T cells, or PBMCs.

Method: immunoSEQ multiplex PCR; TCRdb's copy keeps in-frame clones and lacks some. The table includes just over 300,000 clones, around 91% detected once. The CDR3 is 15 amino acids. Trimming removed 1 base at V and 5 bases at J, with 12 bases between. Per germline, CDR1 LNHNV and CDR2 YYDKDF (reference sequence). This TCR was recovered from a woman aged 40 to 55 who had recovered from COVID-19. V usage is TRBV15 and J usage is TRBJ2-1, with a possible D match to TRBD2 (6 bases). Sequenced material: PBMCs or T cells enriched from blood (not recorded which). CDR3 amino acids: CATSRASLANNEQFF. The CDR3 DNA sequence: TGTGCCACCAGCAGAGCCTCCCTAGCGAACAATGAGCAGTTCTTC.